The clone carrying this T cell receptor beta chain was counted once. What it binds is not known. TCR sequencing used cDNA made by reverse transcription of extracted RNA. Sequenced by immunoSEQ multiplex PCR; TCRdb stores in-frame clones only, minus some. This table holds some 150,000 clones, about four fifths found once. The sample's treatment: oral pan-JAK inhibitor, 5-10 mg twice daily. This sample is drawn from a study of CD8+ T cells in alopecia areata. Study outcomes and limitations: The study found higher clonality in lesional than normal scalp, especially in alopecia totalis/universalis.

V trimming: 1 base; J trimming: 5 bases; junction bases outside the gene matches: 5. CDR1 is LGHNA, CDR2 YSLEER, per germline. This CDR3 has 14 amino acids. The chain employs TRBV4-3 and TRBJ2-7; TRBD1 agrees at 7 bases. Sequenced material: CD8+ T cells sorted from blood, taken at week 4, from a patient treated with tofacitinib. The sequence was collected from a human donor with alopecia areata. The CDR3 protein is CASSQVQGPDEQYF. CDR3 DNA: TGCGCCAGCAGCCAAGTACAGGGGCCGGACGAGCAGTACTTC.